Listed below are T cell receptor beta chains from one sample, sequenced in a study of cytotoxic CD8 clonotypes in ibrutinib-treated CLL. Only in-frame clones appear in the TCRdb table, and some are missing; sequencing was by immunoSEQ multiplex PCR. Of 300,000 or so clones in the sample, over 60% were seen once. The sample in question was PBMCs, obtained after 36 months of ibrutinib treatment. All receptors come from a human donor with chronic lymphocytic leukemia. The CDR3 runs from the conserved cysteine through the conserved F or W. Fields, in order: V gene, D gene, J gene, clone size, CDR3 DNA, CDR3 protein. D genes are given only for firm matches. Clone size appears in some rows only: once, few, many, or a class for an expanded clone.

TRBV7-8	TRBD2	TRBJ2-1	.	TGTGCCAGCAGCCCCGGGACTAGCGGCTTCAATGAGCAGTTCTTC	CASSPGTSGFNEQFF
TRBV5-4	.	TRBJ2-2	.	TGTGCCAGCAGCTTGCAACTGAACACCGGGGAGCTGTTTTTT	CASSLQLNTGELFF
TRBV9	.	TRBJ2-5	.	TGTGCCAGCAGCGTTACCACCCCAGGGGGAGGAGGGCGAGAGACCCAGTACTTC	CASSVTTPGGGGRETQYF
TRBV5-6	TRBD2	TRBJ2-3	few	TGTGCCAGCAGCTTGGTATACGGGAGGGCAAATACGCAGTATTTT	CASSLVYGRANTQYF
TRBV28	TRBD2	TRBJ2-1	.	TGTGCCAGCACTAGCGGAGATAGGGCCTACAATGAGCAGTTCTTC	CASTSGDRAYNEQFF
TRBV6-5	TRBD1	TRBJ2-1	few	TGTGCCAGCAGACCCCGGACAGGGAAGGATGAGCAGTTCTTC	CASRPRTGKDEQFF
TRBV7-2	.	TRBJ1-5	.	TGTGCCAGCAGCTTAGCCCCATTGTATCAGCCCCAGCATTTT	CASSLAPLYQPQHF
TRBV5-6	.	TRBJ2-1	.	TGTGCCAGCAGCTCCCTAGCTTTCGAGCAGTTCTTC	CASSSLAFEQFF
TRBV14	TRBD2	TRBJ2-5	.	TGTGCCAGCAGCCCCCTGGGATGGGAGGGAGAGACCCAGTACTTC	CASSPLGWEGETQYF
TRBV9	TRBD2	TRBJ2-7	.	TGTGCCAGCAGCGCTAGCTTAGCGGGAGAGTTCTCCTACGAGCAGTACTTC	CASSASLAGEFSYEQYF
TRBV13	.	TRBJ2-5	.	TGTGCCAGCAGCCCAAGGGACCGCCAAGAGACCCAGTACTTC	CASSPRDRQETQYF
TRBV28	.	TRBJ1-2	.	TGTGCCAGCAGTTTAAGGATCCTGGGGTATGGCTACACCTTC	CASSLRILGYGYTF
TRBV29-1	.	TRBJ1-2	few	TGCAGCGTTGCTCCGGGGGGCTATGGCTACACCTTC	CSVAPGGYGYTF
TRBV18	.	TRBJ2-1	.	TGTGCCAGCTCACCCCTAGAATCTGAGCAGTTCTTC	CASSPLESEQFF
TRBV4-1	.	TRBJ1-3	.	TGCGCCAGCAGCCAGGCGGGGTCTGGAAACACCATATATTTT	CASSQAGSGNTIYF
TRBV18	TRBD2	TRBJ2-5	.	TGTGCCAGCTCACTTGGGACTAGCGGGGGGAATCAAGAGACCCAGTACTTC	CASSLGTSGGNQETQYF
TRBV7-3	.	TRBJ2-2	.	TGTGCCAGCAGCTTAAGGGACGGGAGGAACACCGGGGAGCTGTTTTTT	CASSLRDGRNTGELFF
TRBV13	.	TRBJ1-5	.	TGTGCCAGCAGCCTCGGTGGTCAGCCCCAGCATTTT	CASSLGGQPQHF
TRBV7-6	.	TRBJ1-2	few	TGTGCCAGCAGCCCGAGGGTAGACTATGGCTACACCTTC	CASSPRVDYGYTF
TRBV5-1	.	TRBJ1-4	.	TGCGCCAGCAGCTTGGGGGGGCAGAATAATGAAAAACTGTTTTTT	CASSLGGQNNEKLFF
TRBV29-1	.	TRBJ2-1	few	TGCAGCGTTGAAACCGGAGAGCAGTTCTTC	CSVETGEQFF
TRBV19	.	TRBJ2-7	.	TGTGCCAGTAGTCCCGGGAGACAGGGTTACGAGCAGTACTTC	CASSPGRQGYEQYF
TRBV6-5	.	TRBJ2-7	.	TGTGCCAGCAGTTACTCGGGGGCGGCAATCTACGAGCAGTACTTC	CASSYSGAAIYEQYF
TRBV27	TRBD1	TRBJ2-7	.	TGTGCCAGCAGTTTATCGAGGGCAGGGGGATACGAGCAGTACTTC	CASSLSRAGGYEQYF
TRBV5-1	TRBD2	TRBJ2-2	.	TGCGCCAGCAGCTTGGCCCTGGGTAGCGGGAGGTTCACCGGGGAGCTGTTTTTT	CASSLALGSGRFTGELFF
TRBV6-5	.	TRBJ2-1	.	TGTGCCAGCAGTTACTCGGGTGTAGAGCAGTTCTTC	CASSYSGVEQFF
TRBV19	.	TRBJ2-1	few	TGTGCCAGTAAACACAGGGAGGGGAATGAGCAGTTCTTC	CASKHREGNEQFF
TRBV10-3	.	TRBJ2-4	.	TGTGCCATCAGTGAGACGGCCGTGACTTCTCAGTACTTC	CAISETAVTSQYF
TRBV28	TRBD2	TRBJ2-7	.	TGTGCCAGCAGTTTTGGGAGCGGGACTGCCTACGAGCAGTACTTC	CASSFGSGTAYEQYF
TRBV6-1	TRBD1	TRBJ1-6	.	TGTGCCAGCAGTTCGACAGGGGGCTTAATGCCCCTCCACTTT	CASSSTGGLMPLHF
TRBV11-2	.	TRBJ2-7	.	TGTGCCAGCAGCCGGGTGGGACGGCCATACGAGCAGTACTTC	CASSRVGRPYEQYF
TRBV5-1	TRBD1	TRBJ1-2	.	TGCGCCAGCAGCCCGCCTCAGGGGGCTGTCAGTGGCTACACCTTC	CASSPPQGAVSGYTF
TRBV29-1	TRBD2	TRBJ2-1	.	TGCAGCGCGGGGACTAGCGGCTACAATGAGCAGTTCTTC	CSAGTSGYNEQFF
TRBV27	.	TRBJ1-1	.	TGTGCCAGCAGCTCCGGGGGGGTCTCGAACACTGAAGCTTTCTTT	CASSSGGVSNTEAFF
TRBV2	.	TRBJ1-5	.	TGTGCCAGCAGTCCACAGACAGTCTTTGGGAATCAGCCCCAGCATTTT	CASSPQTVFGNQPQHF
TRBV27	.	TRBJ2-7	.	TGTGCCAGCAGTTTATTAAGCGGGCCCAGCTCCTACGAGCAGTACTTC	CASSLLSGPSSYEQYF